The 12 T cell receptor beta chains given below trace back to one sample, sequenced in a study of CD8+ T cells in alopecia areata. Investigators isolated RNA and reverse transcribed it into cDNA to act as the sequencing template. Clones were read by immunoSEQ multiplex PCR, and TCRdb kept only the in-frame ones, dropping some. The data contain 120,000 or so clones, about 51% of them singletons. What was sequenced was NKG2D-low CD8+ T cells sorted from blood. These receptor sequences come from a human donor with alopecia areata.

This clone was counted only a few times. This chain uses TRBV27 with TRBJ2-1; 7 bases match TRBD1. Germline lookup yields CDR1 MNHEY and CDR2 SMNVEV (reference sequence). V was pared by 3 bases and J by 10 bases, with 3 bases of the junction left unmatched. CDR3 length: 12 amino acids. For the CDR3, the DNA is TGTGCCAGCAGTTTGAGACAGGGCGAGCAGTTCTTC. As protein: CASSLRQGEQFF.

The sample holds a few counts of this clone. The chain carries TRBV29-1 and TRBJ1-2; D is possibly TRBD1 (5 bases). There are 16 residues in the CDR3. The germline CDR1 and CDR2 sequences are SQVTM and ANQGSEA. V gave up 6 bases and J gave up 4 bases, with 24 bases separating them. The CDR3 DNA reads TGCAGCGTCCTCGGTGGGACGGCTGAAGGGGCCTATGGCTACACCTTC. It yields the protein CSVLGGTAEGAYGYTF.

V and J are TRBV29-1 and TRBJ2-1; D unclear. In germline, CDR1 is SQVTM, CDR2 ANQGSEA. Trimming shortened V by 7 bases and J by 7 bases, and 20 bases separated the two germline ends. The CDR3 is made up of 14 amino acids. The CDR3 DNA follows: TGCAGCGCCTTAGCCGGGTCCCACCCTAATGAGCAGTTCTTC. Translating gives CSALAGSHPNEQFF.

This chain joins TRBV29-1 and TRBJ1-1; a weak D match, TRBD1 (6 bases). The germline V and J ends were trimmed by 5 bases and 8 bases, with 18 bases remaining between them. This CDR3 is built from 13 residues. Germline values: CDR1 SQVTM, CDR2 ANQGSEA. CDR3 sequence: CSVIEGGGLEAFF. As DNA, the CDR3 is TGCAGCGTTATTGAAGGGGGTGGTCTCGAAGCTTTCTTT.

V is TRBV29-1 and J is TRBJ2-3; 7 bases agree with TRBD1. The V and J ends lost 5 bases and 1 base, in that order; junction bases with no gene match: 12. The germline V gene has CDR1 SQVTM and CDR2 ANQGSEA. The CDR3 contains 16 residues. The CDR3 DNA reads TGCAGCGTTAACCCTACTGACAGGGTGGGCACAGATACGCAGTATTTT. Its protein product is CSVNPTDRVGTDTQYF.

The J gene is TRBJ1-5, the V gene TRBV9; possible D gene TRBD1, 5 bases. With 4 bases removed from V and 7 bases from J, the gap between germline ends came to 12 bases. This CDR3 is built from 13 residues. CDR1 is SGDLS, CDR2 YYNGEE, per germline. The CDR3 here is CASSQGAGQPQHF. Here the CDR3 DNA reads TGTGCCAGCAGCCAAGGGGCAGGCCAGCCCCAGCATTTT.

V is TRBV28 and J is TRBJ2-7; D is undetermined. V was cut by 5 bases and J by 6 bases, with 14 bases left in between. This CDR3 has 13 residues. The germline V gene encodes CDR1 MDHEN and CDR2 SYDVKM. In DNA, the CDR3 is TGTGCCAGCAGTCCTCCTTCGGTGAGCGAGCAGTACTTC. Amino acids: CASSPPSVSEQYF.

This clone was picked up a small number of times. V and J are TRBV29-1 and TRBJ2-5; 8 bases agree with TRBD1. This CDR3 has 16 amino acids. Germline CDR1 is SQVTM and CDR2 is ANQGSEA. The junction had 14 bases not matched to a gene; V was cut back by 3 bases and J by 5 bases. The CDR3 reads CSVDKLMDRAKETQYF. The CDR3 nucleotides are TGCAGCGTTGACAAACTAATGGACAGGGCAAAGGAGACCCAGTACTTC.

This clone was seen a handful of times. This rearrangement joins TRBV29-1 to TRBJ2-1, with 7 bases aligning to TRBD1. V lost 4 bases, J lost 9 bases, and 9 bases stayed unmatched. This CDR3 contains 13 residues. CDR1 and CDR2 (germline): SQVTM, ANQGSEA. The CDR3 loop reads CSVVTGEGGEQFF. DNA for the CDR3: TGCAGCGTTGTAACAGGGGAAGGGGGTGAGCAGTTCTTC.

The V and J genes are TRBV19 and TRBJ2-7; 8 positions agree with TRBD1. CDR1 LNHDA and CDR2 SQIVND come from the germline V gene (reference sequence). The CDR3 loop spans 13 amino acids. V gave up 5 bases and J gave up 6 bases; unmatched junction bases: 6. The CDR3 region is CASSLGTGAEQYF. The CDR3 region has the DNA TGTGCCAGTAGTTTAGGGACAGGCGCCGAGCAGTACTTC.

V gene TRBV2 combines with J gene TRBJ2-3; 7 bases fit TRBD1. The CDR3 has 15 residues. After removal of 2 bases from V and 5 bases from J, the junction contained 7 bases not matched to a gene. In germline, CDR1 is SNHLY, CDR2 FYNNEI. CDR3 nucleotide sequence: TGTGCCAGCAGTGAAAAGGGGGCCGCAGGAGATACGCAGTATTTT. Residues: CASSEKGAAGDTQYF.

The genes are TRBV13 and TRBJ1-1; unclear D gene. V dropped 5 bases and J dropped 2 bases, with 6 bases sitting between them. Germline CDR1 PRHDT, CDR2 FYEKMQ (reference sequence). The CDR3 has 12 residues. This CDR3 reads CASSLSNTEAFF. CDR3 in DNA: TGTGCCAGCAGCCTTAGCAACACTGAAGCTTTCTTT.